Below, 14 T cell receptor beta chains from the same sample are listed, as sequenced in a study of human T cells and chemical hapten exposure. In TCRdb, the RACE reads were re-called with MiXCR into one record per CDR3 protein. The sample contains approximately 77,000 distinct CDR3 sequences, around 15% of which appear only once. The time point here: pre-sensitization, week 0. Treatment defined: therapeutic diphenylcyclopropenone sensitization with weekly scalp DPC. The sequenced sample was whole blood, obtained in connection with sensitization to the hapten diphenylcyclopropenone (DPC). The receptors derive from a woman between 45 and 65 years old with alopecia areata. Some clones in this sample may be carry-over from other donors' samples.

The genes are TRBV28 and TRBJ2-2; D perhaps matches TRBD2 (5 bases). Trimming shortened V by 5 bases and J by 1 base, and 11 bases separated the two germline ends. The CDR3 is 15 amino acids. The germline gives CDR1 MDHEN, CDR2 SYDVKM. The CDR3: CASSPWTLNTGELFF. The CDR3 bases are TGTGCCAGCAGTCCGTGGACTTTGAACACCGGGGAGCTGTTTTTT.

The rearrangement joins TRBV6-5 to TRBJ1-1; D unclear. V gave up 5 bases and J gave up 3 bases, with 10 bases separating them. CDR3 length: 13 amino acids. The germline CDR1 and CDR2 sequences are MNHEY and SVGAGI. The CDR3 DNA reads TGTGCCAGCAGTGCCTGGGCCGACACTGAAGCTTTCTTT. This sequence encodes CASSAWADTEAFF.

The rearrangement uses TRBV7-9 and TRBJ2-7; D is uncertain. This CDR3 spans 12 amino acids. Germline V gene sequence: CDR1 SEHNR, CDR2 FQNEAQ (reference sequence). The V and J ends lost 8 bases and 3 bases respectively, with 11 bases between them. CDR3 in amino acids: CASGLQSYEQYF. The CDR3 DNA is TGTGCCAGCGGTCTACAGAGCTACGAGCAGTACTTC.

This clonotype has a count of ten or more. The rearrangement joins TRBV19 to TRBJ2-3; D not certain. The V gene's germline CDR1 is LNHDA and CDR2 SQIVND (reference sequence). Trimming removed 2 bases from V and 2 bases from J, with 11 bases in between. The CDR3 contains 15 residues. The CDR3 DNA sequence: TGTGCCAGTAGTATAAAGGGCAGCAACACAGATACGCAGTATTTT. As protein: CASSIKGSNTDTQYF.

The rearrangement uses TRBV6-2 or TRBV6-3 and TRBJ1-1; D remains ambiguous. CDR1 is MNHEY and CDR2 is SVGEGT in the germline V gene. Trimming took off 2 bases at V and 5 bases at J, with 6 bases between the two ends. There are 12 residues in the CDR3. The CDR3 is CASSYPPTEAFF. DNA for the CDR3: TGTGCCAGCAGTTACCCCCCTACTGAAGCTTTCTTT.

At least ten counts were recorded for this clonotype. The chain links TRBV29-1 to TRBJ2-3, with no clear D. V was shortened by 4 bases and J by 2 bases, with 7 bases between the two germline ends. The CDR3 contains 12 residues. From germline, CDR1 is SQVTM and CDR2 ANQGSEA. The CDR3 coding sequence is TGCAGCGTTGGGCTCAACACAGATACGCAGTATTTT. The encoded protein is CSVGLNTDTQYF.

CDR3 residues: CASSLVGIGNEQFF. CDR3 DNA: TGTGCCAGCAGCTTAGTTGGGATCGGTAATGAGCAGTTCTTC. The chain joins TRBV7-7 to TRBJ2-1; D gene unclear. The CDR3 loop spans 14 amino acids. In germline, CDR1 is SSHAT, CDR2 FNYEAQ (reference sequence). Trimming took 1 base from V and 7 from J, leaving 11 bases between them.

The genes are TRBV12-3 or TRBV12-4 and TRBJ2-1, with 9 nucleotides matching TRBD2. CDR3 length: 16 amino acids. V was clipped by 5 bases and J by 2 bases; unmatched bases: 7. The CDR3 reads CASSVSGRTTYNEQFF. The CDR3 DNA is TGTGCCAGCAGTGTAAGCGGGAGGACGACCTACAATGAGCAGTTCTTC.

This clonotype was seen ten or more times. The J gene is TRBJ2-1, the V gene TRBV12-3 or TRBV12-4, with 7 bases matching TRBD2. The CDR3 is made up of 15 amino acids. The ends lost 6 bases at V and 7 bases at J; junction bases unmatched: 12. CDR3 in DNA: TGTGCCAGCAGAGAGAACCGGGACTATTCAAATGAGCAGTTCTTC. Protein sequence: CASRENRDYSNEQFF.

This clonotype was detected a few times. In DNA form, the CDR3 reads TGCAGCGTTGGTACGAATTATGCCGGGGAGCTGTTTTTT. Protein sequence: CSVGTNYAGELFF. The chain carries TRBV29-1 and TRBJ2-2; D is unresolved. This CDR3 region has 13 residues. V lost 4 bases and J lost 6, with 12 bases in between. Germline loops: CDR1 SQVTM, CDR2 ANQGSEA.

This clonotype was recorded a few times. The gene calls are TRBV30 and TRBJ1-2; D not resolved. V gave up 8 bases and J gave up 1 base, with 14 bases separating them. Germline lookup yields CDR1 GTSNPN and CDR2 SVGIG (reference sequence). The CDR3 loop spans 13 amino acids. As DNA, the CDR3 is TGTGCCCGCACCGACGGGGTTAACTATGGCTACACCTTC. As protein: CARTDGVNYGYTF.

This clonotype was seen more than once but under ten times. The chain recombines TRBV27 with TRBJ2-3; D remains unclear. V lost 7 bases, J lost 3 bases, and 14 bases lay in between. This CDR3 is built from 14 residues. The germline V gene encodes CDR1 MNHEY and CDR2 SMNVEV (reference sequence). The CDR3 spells CASTTLVRTDTQYF. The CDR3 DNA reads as TGTGCCAGCACCACCCTCGTAAGGACAGATACGCAGTATTTT.

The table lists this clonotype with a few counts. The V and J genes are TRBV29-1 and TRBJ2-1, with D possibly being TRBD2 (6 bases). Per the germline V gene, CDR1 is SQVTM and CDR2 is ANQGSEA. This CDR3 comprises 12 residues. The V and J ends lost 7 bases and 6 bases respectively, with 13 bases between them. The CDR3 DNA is TGCAGCGGGTGGACTATGAGCAATGAGCAGTTCTTC. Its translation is CSGWTMSNEQFF.

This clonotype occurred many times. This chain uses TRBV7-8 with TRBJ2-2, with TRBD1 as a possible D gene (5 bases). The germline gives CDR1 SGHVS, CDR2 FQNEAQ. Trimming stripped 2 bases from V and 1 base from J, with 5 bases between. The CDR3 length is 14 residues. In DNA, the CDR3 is TGTGCCAGCAGCTTAACAGGGAACACCGGGGAGCTGTTTTTT. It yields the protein CASSLTGNTGELFF.